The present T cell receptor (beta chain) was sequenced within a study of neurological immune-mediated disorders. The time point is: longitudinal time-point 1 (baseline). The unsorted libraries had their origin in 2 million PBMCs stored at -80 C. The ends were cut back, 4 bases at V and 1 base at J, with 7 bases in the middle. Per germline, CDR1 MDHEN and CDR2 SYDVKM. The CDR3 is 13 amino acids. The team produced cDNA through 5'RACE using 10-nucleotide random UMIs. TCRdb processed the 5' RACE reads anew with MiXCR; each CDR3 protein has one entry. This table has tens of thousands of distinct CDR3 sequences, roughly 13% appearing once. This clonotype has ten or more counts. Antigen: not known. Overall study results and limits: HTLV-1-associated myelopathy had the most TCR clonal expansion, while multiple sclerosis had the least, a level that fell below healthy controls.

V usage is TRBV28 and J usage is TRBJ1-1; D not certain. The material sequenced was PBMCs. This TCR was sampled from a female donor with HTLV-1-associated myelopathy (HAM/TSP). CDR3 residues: CASSYLWNTEAFF. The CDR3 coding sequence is TGTGCCAGCAGTTATCTCTGGAACACTGAAGCTTTCTTT.